This TCR beta chain was captured by sequencing in a study of post-analysis software for immune sequencing data (dated by TCRdb to about 2015). With respect to the entire study: The recorded disease courses included relapsing-remitting, secondary progressive and progressive-relapsing multiple sclerosis, and some patients had no subtype annotation. The patient repertoires were set against 10 or so previously published healthy control repertoires from donors whose ages ranged from roughly 6 to 25 years. A subset of samples was prepared in parallel using single-end sample barcoding, then pooled and co-amplified after Illumina adapter ligation.

The germline V gene (reference sequence) yields SEHNR for CDR1 and FQNEAQ for CDR2. Compared with germline, V lacks 5 bases and J lacks 5 bases; bases without a gene match: 18. The CDR3 covers 20 residues, taking in both the cysteine and the phenylalanine. Only the CDR3 DNA stays, 60 bases, in frame from base 1. Libraries were prepared through PCR. The instrument given in TCRdb is Illumina HiSeq 2500. To reduce PCR and sequencing biases, unique molecular identifiers were built into the TCR beta cDNA libraries. Some 500,000 cDNA molecules were obtained per 1 to 10 million input T cells, so each molecule approximated one T cell. The same protocol used for the earlier healthy control dataset was applied to prepare and sequence the patient libraries. Within a given batch, samples were prepared together, multiplexed and sequenced on the same HiSeq lane. The study's own analysis went as follows. MIGEC handled the raw barcoded reads, throwing out single-read molecular identifier groups before consensus assembly and CDR3 extraction. VDJtools was used for post-analysis of the clonotype tables, and diversity was normalized by down-sampling every dataset to the size of the smallest sample. Repertoire overlap clustering matched CDR3 amino acid but not nucleotide sequences to correct batch-related cross-sample contamination. Starting from the raw public reads, TCRdb applied fastp trimming at Q25, assembled clones with MiXCR and retained in-frame beta chains. Each entry is one CDR3 protein sequence, shown with its most common DNA and genes. TCRdb, rather than the study authors, made the V and J calls. The table for this sample lists approximately 690,000 distinct CDR3 sequences; 59% of them were counted only once. 10% to 12% of the sample comes from the top ten.

Worth noting for this clonotype: Its antigen remains unidentified. Base qualities are not at hand, and no much larger clone is one base apart.

To demonstrate the VDJtools post-analysis software, the study profiled TCR beta repertoires from the peripheral blood of 13 young patients with multiple sclerosis. The multiple sclerosis patients were children and adolescents between roughly 6 and 16 years of age. Broad study findings and their caveats: Direct clustering with F measure revealed strong co-clustering of samples prepared in the same batch, which led to a batch-effect correction. The multiple sclerosis patient group was slightly younger than the control group. Significantly higher frequencies in patients than in controls were found for roughly 5 TRBV segments, including TRBV5-6, TRBV5-1 and TRBV20-1. Compared with controls, multiple sclerosis patients had significantly lower normalized Chao1 diversity, a finding suggesting substantial peripheral T-cell clonal expansion.

The receptor chain draws on TRBV7-9 and TRBJ2-6; 10 junctional bases match TRBD1. The material sequenced was blood. The source of this sequence is a girl aged 2-10 years with multiple sclerosis. CDR3 loop: CASSATWGQGSPYWANVLTF. The DNA sequence is TGTGCCAGCAGCGCGACTTGGGGACAGGGGTCTCCATATTGGGCCAACGTCCTGACTTTC.